Reported below is one T cell receptor (beta chain). This record belongs to a study of blood T cell repertoires in COVID-19. Only in-frame clones appear in the TCRdb table, and some are missing; sequencing was by immunoSEQ multiplex PCR. This sample has 50,000 to 65,000 clones, with about 86% found just once. The source of this sequence is a human donor in a cohort sampled during active COVID-19. Sample: peripheral blood.

CDR3 amino acids: CSVVGQVEAFF. The DNA of the CDR3 is TGCAGCGTTGTGGGACAGGTAGAAGCTTTCTTT. This sequence joins TRBV29-1 and TRBJ1-1; 8 nucleotides agree with TRBD1. Germline CDR1 SQVTM, CDR2 ANQGSEA. V shed 4 bases, J shed 8 bases, and the junction held 3 bases outside the gene matches. There are 11 residues in the CDR3.